What follows is one T cell receptor beta chain and its context. Its antigen is not known. The sample originates from a study of T-cell memory formation after mild COVID-19. Across the study: TCR clustering was largely donor specific.

Trimming removed 1 base from V and 7 bases from J, with 20 bases in between. The CDR3 length is 17 residues. Germline values: CDR1 MGHRA, CDR2 YSYEKL. Libraries for TCRalpha and TCRbeta carried sample barcodes and unique molecular identifiers via 5'RACE. TCRdb re-called the 5' RACE reads through MiXCR, storing one row per CDR3 protein. The profile covers 11,000 to 15,000 distinct CDR3 sequences, with roughly 19% appearing a single time and about 52% taken by the ten largest. Whole-study findings and limits: There was a balanced CD4/CD8 profile in clones contracting day 15 to 85, and later expanders leaned CD4+. Some clones that responded turned up in pre-infection memory, which suggests that cross-reactive memory joined in.

The sample consisted of PBMCs or a T cell subset sorted from them (not recorded which). The rearrangement joins TRBV4-1 to TRBJ2-1; D may be TRBD1 (7 bases). The clonotype originates from an adult woman who had mild COVID-19 (a few samples of this study predate the infection). Cell type and time point are not known. CDR3: CASSQVGSAPGGNEQFF. The CDR3 nucleotides are TGCGCCAGCAGCCAAGTTGGTAGCGCCCCAGGGGGGAATGAGCAGTTCTTC.